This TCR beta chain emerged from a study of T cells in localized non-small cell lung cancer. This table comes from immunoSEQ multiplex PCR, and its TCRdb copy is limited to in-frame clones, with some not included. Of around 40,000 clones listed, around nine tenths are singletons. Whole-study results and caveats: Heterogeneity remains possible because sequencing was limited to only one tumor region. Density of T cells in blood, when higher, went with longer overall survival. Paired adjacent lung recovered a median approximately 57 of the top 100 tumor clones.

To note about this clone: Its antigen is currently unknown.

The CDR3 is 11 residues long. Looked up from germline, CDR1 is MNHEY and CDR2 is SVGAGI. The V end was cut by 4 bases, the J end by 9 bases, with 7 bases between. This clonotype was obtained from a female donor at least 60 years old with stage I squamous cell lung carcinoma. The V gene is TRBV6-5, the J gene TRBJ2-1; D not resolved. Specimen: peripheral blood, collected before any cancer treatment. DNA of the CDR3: TGTGCCAGCAGTTCAGTTTTTGAGCAGTTCTTC. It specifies CASSSVFEQFF.